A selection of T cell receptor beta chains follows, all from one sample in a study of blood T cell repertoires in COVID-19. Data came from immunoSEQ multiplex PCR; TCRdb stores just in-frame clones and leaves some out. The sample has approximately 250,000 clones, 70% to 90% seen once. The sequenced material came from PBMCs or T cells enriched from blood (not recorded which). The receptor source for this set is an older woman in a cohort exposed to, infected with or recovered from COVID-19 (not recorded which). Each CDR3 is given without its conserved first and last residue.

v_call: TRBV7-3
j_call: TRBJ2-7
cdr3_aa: ASSLVAGGFGEQY

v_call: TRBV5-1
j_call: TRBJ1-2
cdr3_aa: ASSTGEPYYGYT

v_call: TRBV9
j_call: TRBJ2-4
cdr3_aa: ASSVPLKNIQY

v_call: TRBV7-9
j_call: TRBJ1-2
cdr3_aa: ASRGDRGFYGYT

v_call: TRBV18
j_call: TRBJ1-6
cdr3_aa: ASSPDSFYNSPLH

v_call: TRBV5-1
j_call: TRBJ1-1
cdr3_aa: ASSLGTTGINTEAF

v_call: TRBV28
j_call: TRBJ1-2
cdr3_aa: ASSLDSPRGYT

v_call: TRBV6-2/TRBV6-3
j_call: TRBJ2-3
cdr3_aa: ASSYSSDGLTDTQY

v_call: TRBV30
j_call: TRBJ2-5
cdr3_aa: AWSPGLARQETQY

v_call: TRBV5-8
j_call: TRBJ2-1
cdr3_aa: ASSFLAAYNEQF

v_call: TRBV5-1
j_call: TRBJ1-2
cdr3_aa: ASSLELQGHGYT

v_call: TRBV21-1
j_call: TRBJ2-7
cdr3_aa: ASSSRQNSYEQY

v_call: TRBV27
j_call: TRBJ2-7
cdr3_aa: ASSLYQGGYEQY

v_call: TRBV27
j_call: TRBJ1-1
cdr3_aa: ASSERDGGTEAF

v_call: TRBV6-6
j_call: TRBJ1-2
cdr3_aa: ASSYVDRGDGYT

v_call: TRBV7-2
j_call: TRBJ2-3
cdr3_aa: ASSLGGGSEDTQY

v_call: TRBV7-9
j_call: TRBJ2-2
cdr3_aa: ASSLTGQPNTGELF

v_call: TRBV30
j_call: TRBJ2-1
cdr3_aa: AWSVQGAHNEQF

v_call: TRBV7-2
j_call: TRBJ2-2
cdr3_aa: ASRREEGTGELF

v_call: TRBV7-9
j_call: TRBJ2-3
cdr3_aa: AKGQLTDTQY

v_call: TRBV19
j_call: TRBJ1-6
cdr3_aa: ATGTGYNSPLH

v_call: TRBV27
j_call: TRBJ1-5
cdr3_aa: ASSSGQVLNQPQH

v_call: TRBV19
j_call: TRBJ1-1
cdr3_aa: ATFKQGAITEAF

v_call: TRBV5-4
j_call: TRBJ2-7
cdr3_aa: ASSLGLAGGGEQY

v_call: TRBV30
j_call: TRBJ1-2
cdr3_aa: AWSPDDYYGYT

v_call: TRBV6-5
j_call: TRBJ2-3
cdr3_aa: ASSTLGGLSDTQY

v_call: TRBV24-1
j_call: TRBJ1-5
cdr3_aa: ATSDSGQPQH

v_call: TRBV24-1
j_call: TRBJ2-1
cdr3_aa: ATSGRLEFGSYNEQF

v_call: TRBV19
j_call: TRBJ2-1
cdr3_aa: ASSIDLGGSGINEQF

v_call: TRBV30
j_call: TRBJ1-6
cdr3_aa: AWSVDSVNSPLH

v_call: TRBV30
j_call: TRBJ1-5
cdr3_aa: AWSRGRLGQPQH

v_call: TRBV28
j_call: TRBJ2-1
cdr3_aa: ASSSPNEQF

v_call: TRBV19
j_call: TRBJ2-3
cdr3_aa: ASSPGQGSTDTQY

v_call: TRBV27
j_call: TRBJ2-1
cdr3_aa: ASSPERELGNEQF

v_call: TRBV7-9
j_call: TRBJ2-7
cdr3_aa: ASSFRDSHPYEQY

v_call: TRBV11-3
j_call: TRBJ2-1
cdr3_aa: ASSGQGDNEQF

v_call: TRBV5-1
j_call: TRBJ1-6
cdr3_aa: ASSLGGDNSPLH

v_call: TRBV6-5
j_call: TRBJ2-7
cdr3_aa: ASSYSGLAGTYEQY